The sequence of this TCR beta chain was determined in a study of CD8 T cells in Susac syndrome. The wider study: When blood was drawn, the patients with Susac syndrome were therapy-naive, on corticosteroids, or on intravenous immunoglobulin alone.

When the RNA was reverse transcribed, random hexamers were used with an input of 0.5 to 1 ug. TCRdb itself ran the immunoSEQ multiplex PCR reads through MiXCR, one entry per CDR3 protein. The table records 100,000 to 150,000 distinct CDR3 sequences, around 96% of them present only once. Germline CDR1 and CDR2: SGHVS and FQNEAQ. The CDR3 is 16 amino acids. Trimming stripped 5 bases from V and 0 bases from J, with 14 bases between. This chain connects TRBV7-8 to TRBJ1-3; D is possibly TRBD1 (5 bases). Input material: CD8+ T cells from PBMCs. This sequence was found in a human donor with Susac syndrome. This CDR3 reads CASSATGAHSGNTIYF. The CDR3 DNA reads as TGTGCCAGCAGCGCCACAGGCGCCCACTCTGGAAACACCATATATTTT.